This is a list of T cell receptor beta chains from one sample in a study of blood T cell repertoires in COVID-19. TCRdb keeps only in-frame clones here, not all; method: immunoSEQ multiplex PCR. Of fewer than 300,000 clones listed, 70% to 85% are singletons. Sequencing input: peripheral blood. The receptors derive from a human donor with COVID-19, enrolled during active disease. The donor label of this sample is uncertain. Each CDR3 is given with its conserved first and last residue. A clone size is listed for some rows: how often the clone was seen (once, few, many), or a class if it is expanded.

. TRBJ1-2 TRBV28 CASSLRGTGSNYGYTF
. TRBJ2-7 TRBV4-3 CASSQGTSGYYEQYF
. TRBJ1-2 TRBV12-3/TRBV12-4 CASSLSRDSGYTF
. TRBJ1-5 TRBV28 CASSPSTGFVQPQHF
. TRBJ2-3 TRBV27 CASSWAGLAGGSPSTDTQYF
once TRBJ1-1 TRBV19 CASSTASGQAFF
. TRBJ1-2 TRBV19 CASSIIDRPYGYTF
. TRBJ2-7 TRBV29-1 CSVGEGGRDEQYF
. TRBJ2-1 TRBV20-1 CSASSGGSYNEQFF
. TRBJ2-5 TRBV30 CAWSPGQGRETQYF
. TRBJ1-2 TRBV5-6 CASSRGTLNYGYTF